This T cell receptor (beta chain) was sequenced for a study of shared clonotypes between healthy human individuals (dated by TCRdb to 2018 to 2021). About the investigation overall: The cohort comprised a couple of women and three men aged 18 to 49 years. For each donor, CD4 naive and CD4 memory were each given three plates, CD8 naive was given two plates, and CD8 memory was given one plate. To estimate repertoire size and how much clonotypes are shared between individuals, the study performed deep sequencing of blood TCR repertoires from 4 to 6 healthy adults. Libraries were prepared and TCR repertoires were sequenced by different laboratories using diverse techniques, in order to increase sequencing depth and limit assay-specific biases. Between about 0.9 and 9 billion PBMCs per donor were obtained by leukapheresis. What the study reported, not specific to this receptor: Naive subsets generally had larger estimated clonotype richness than memory subsets. Rarefaction of sorted-subset datasets indicated incomplete sequencing despite the large sequencing depth. Sampling was limited to blood, and TCR repertoires in tissue likely differ from TCR repertoires in blood. Clonotypes shared by all four sorted-subset donors showed higher generation probabilities than non-shared clonotypes. Based on pairwise subsampling, the degree of clonotype sharing among donors was expected to be affected by sequencing depth. Across a few donors, approximately 5% of naive CD4, roughly 3.3% of naive CD8, approximately 2.5% of memory CD4, and approximately 0.4% of memory CD8 clonotypes were shared. The small number of donors limited the genetic and exposure-history diversity represented.

CD8 naive samples were CD45RO-negative cells positively selected for CCR7, giving a CD45RA+CCR7+ population that excluded TemRA cells. Donors were healthy HIV-negative adults with no recently reported acute infections or vaccinations. Every donor was a Caucasian adult living in Nashville, Tennessee, USA. After blood collection by leukapheresis, PBMCs were isolated using Ficoll-Histopaque density gradient centrifugation and then cryopreserved in the vapor phase of liquid nitrogen. Analytical flow cytometry was used to check the purity and quantity of every magnetically sorted T cell population. From each sorted fraction, genomic DNA was isolated and quantified by UV absorbance on a Nanodrop 2000c. Using the deep immunoSEQ assay, multiplex PCR amplified TCR CDR3 regions from genomic DNA. Genomic DNA extracted from each cell subset was distributed evenly over all wells of several immunoSEQ 96-well plates, and each plate served as one replicate. For sorted subsets, approximately 190 ng of genomic DNA, equivalent to 25,000 to 30,000 T cell genomes, went into each replicate PCR. Purified libraries were quantified with a Qubit 3.0 fluorometer, sized on a Bioanalyzer 2100, and re-quantified with the KAPA Library Quantification kit. Every immunoSEQ 96-well plate was sequenced on a separate single-read 150-cycle Illumina NextSeq 550 flow cell. Processing in the source paper ran as follows. Because the immunoSEQ output held only junctional sequences and lacked quality scores, the filtering could not match the filtering applied to full-length reads. To assign V/J genes and CDR3, sequences were annotated against IMGT germline references using PyIR, a Python wrapper for IgBLAST v1.9. Reads with weak V/J assignments (E-value above 1e-6), missing CDR3, stop codons, out-of-frame junctions, or ambiguous translated residues were removed. V3J clonotypes were defined as sequences sharing the same inferred V gene, J gene, and CDR3 amino acid sequence. Percentage overlap between repertoires was computed as shared unique clonotypes divided by the size of the smaller repertoire. RTK rarefaction, the Chao1 estimator, and Recon v2.1 estimates of unobserved clonotypes were used to assess repertoire richness. For all TCRbeta clonotypes obtained by the gDNA method from several donors, generation probabilities were computed with OLGA. What TCRdb holds here is the immuneACCESS table cut down to in-frame rearrangements. Part of the clones is not present; checked against another copy, under half of the missing clones reflect an unresolved V gene, and the others are unexplained. D and trimming were read from the DNA, whereas the V and J calls and clone size are those reported in that table. Within this sample are roughly 2.1 million clones, with more than 85% of them counted one time only. The ten largest make up 1.5% to 2% of the sample.

With respect to this clone: Its specific antigen is unknown. No much larger clone is present one base from it, and per-base qualities are unavailable.

The material sequenced was naive CD8+ T cells from PBMCs. The cell subset or site tag for this specimen amounts to: CD45RA+CCR7+. The receptor was derived from a man aged 18 to 30 in good health. Some clones in this sample may be carry-over from other donors' samples.

The CDR3 here reads CASSIDLLTVEAFF. The DNA sequence is TGTGCCAGTAGTATAGATCTCCTGACGGTTGAAGCTTTCTTT. This receptor chain uses TRBV19 and TRBJ1-1; confidence is insufficient to name the D gene. As encoded in the germline V gene (reference sequence), CDR1 is LNHDA while CDR2 is SQIVND. The CDR3 goes from the cysteine to the phenylalanine over 14 residues. Just the 42-base CDR3 DNA is kept, in frame starting at base 1. V sheds 0 bases and J sheds 7 bases, leaving 12 bases between their ends.